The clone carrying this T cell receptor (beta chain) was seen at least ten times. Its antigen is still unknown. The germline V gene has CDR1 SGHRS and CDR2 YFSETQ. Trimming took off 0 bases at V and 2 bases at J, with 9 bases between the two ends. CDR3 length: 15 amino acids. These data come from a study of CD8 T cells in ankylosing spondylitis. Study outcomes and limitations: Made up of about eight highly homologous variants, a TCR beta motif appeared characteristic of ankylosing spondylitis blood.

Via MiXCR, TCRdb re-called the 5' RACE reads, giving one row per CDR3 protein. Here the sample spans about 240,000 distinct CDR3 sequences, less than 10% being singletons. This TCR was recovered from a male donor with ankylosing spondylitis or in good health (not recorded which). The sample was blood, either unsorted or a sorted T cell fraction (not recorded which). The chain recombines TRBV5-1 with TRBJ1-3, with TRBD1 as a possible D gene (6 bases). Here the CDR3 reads CASSLAQGAGNTIYF. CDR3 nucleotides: TGCGCCAGCAGCTTGGCACAGGGAGCTGGAAACACCATATATTTT.